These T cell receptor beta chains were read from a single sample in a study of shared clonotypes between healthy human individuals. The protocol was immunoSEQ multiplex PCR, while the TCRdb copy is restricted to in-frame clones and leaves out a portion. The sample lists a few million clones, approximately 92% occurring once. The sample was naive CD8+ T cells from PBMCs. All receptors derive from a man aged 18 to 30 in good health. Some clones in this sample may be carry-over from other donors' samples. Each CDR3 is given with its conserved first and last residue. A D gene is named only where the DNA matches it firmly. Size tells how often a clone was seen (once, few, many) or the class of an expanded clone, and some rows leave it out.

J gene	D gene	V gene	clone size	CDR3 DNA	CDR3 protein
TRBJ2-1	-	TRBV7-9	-	TGTGCCAGCAGCTCAGAGGCCTACAATGAGCAGTTCTTC	CASSSEAYNEQFF
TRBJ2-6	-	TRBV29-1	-	TGCAGCGTTCCCTCGGGAGGGGCCAACGTCCTGACTTTC	CSVPSGGANVLTF
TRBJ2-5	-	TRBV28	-	TGTGCCAGCAGTTTATTAGGGTTGCGTAAAGAGACCCAGTACTTC	CASSLLGLRKETQYF
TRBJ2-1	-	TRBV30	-	TGTGCCTGGAGCCCTGACAGGAGCTCCTACAATGAGCAGTTCTTC	CAWSPDRSSYNEQFF
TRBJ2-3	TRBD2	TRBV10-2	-	TGCGCCAGCAGTGAGTGGGGACTAGCGGGAGGTAGCACAGATACGCAGTATTTT	CASSEWGLAGGSTDTQYF
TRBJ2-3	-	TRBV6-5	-	TGTGCCAGCAGTTCCCGTGGCGGTCGGGCAGATACGCAGTATTTT	CASSSRGGRADTQYF
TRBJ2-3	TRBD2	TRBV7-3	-	TGTGCCAGCAGCCTCTCGGGGGGATTTGGGTCAGATACGCAGTATTTT	CASSLSGGFGSDTQYF
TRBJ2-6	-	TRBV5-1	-	TGCGCCAGCAGCCCCGGCAGGGCCGGGGCCAACGTCCTGACTTTC	CASSPGRAGANVLTF
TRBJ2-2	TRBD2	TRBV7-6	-	TGTGCCAGCAGCCCCAACCCAACGGGACTAGGCAACACCGGGGAGCTGTTTTTT	CASSPNPTGLGNTGELFF
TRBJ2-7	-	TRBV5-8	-	TGTGCCAGCAGCACCGACGGGGTCTACGAGCAGTACTTC	CASSTDGVYEQYF
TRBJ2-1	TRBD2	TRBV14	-	TGTGCCAGCAGCCAGCTAGCGGCTGAGCAGTTCTTC	CASSQLAAEQFF
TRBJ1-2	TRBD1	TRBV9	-	TGTGCCAGCAGCGACAGGGGCCCTCAGTCAGCTAACTATGGCTACACCTTC	CASSDRGPQSANYGYTF
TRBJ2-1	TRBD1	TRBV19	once	TGTGCCAGTACCCTGGGACAGGGGGCGAATGAGCAGTTCTTC	CASTLGQGANEQFF
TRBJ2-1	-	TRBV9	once	TGTGCCAGCAGCGACCCAGTAGAGGACAATGAGCAGTTCTTC	CASSDPVEDNEQFF
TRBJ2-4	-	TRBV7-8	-	TGTGCCAGCAGCCCGGCGGCAGCTGACATTCAGTACTTC	CASSPAAADIQYF
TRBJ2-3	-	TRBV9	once	TGTGCCAGCACCGTGGGTACTTCAGATACGCAGTATTTT	CASTVGTSDTQYF
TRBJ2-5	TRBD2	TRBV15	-	TGTGCCACCAGCCGATATAGCGTTAGCGGGAGACAAGAGACCCAGTACTTC	CATSRYSVSGRQETQYF
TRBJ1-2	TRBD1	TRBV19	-	TGTGCCAGTAGTAAGCCGGGACAGGGGCTTCACGGCTACACCTTC	CASSKPGQGLHGYTF
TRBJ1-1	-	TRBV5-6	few	TGTGCCAGCAGCCGCACGACAGGGAACACTGAAGCTTTCTTT	CASSRTTGNTEAFF
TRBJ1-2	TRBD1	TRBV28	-	TGTGCCAGCAGTTTGACAGGGCGAGGCTATGGCTACACCTTC	CASSLTGRGYGYTF
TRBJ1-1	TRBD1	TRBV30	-	TGTGCCTGTTCTCCGGCCGGGACAGGTGAAGCTTTCTTT	CACSPAGTGEAFF
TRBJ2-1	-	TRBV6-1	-	TGTGCCAGCAGTGAAGAAAGGGCCTATGAGCAGTTCTTC	CASSEERAYEQFF
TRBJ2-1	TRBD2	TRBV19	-	TGTGCCAGTAGGATCGGAAACCCGGGAGGGCCCTACAATGAGCAGTTCTTC	CASRIGNPGGPYNEQFF
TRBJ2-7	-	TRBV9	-	TGTGCCAGCAGCGTGAGCGCAGGGTCGAACGAGCAGTACTTC	CASSVSAGSNEQYF
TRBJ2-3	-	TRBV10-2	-	TGCGCCAGCAGTGAGACCGAGGAAGATACGCAGTATTTT	CASSETEEDTQYF
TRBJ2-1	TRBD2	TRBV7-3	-	TGTGCCAGTCGGGGGGATAGTTACAATGAGCAGTTCTTC	CASRGDSYNEQFF
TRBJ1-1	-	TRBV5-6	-	TGTGCCAGCAGCTTCTGGTCGATCATTATGAACACTGAAGCTTTCTTT	CASSFWSIIMNTEAFF
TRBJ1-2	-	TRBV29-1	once	TGCAGCGTTGAACCAGGGCTCTATGGCTACACCTTC	CSVEPGLYGYTF
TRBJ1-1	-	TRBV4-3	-	TGCGCCAGCAGCCAATTTGGCCGGGTAAGCAACACTGAAGCTTTCTTT	CASSQFGRVSNTEAFF
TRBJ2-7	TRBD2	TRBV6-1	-	TGTGCCAGCAGTGCTTGGACTAGCGGGCGTGGCGAGCAGTACTTC	CASSAWTSGRGEQYF
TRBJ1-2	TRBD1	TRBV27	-	TGTGCCAGCAGTTCGAGGGACAGGCCTAACTATGGCTACACCTTC	CASSSRDRPNYGYTF
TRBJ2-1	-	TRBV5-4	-	TGTGCCAGCAGCGCAAACAGGGTCTCCTACAATGAGCAGTTCTTC	CASSANRVSYNEQFF
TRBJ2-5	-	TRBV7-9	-	TGTGCCAGCAGGTTTATGAGGGAAGGGGTTGGAGAGACCCAGTACTTC	CASRFMREGVGETQYF
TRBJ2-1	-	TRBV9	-	TGTGCCAGCAGCGAGAGAAGAACAGGGGAGGGCTACAATGAGCAGTTCTTC	CASSERRTGEGYNEQFF
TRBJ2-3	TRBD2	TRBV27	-	TGTGCCAGCAGTTTAATTTCGGCGGGAGGGCTGGCAGATACGCAGTATTTT	CASSLISAGGLADTQYF
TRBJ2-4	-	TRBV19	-	TGTGCCAGTAGTATACGGGGGACCGTTTTAGCCAAAAACATTCAGTACTTC	CASSIRGTVLAKNIQYF
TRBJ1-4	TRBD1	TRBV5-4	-	TGTGCCAGCACCTCAACCGGGACAGGAAGTAATGAAAAACTGTTTTTT	CASTSTGTGSNEKLFF
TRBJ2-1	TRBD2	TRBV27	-	TGTGCCAGCAGAACAGGTCTAGCGGCTTACAATGAGCAGTTCTTC	CASRTGLAAYNEQFF
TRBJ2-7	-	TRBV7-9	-	TGTGCCAGCAGCAAGCCCGGTGGCGGAACCTACGAGCAGTACTTC	CASSKPGGGTYEQYF
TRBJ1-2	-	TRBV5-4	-	TGTGCCAGCACCCTTGGTGGCTACTATGGCTACACCTTC	CASTLGGYYGYTF
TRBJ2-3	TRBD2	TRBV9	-	TGTGCCAGCAGCTTGAGCGGGAGATATATGGATACGCAGTATTTT	CASSLSGRYMDTQYF
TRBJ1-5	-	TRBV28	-	TGTGCCAGCAGACCAGGTCGGGGAAGCAATCAGCCCCAGCATTTT	CASRPGRGSNQPQHF
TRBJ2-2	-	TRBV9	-	TGTGCCAGCAGCGTAGGGATATCTGGGGAGCTGTTTTTT	CASSVGISGELFF
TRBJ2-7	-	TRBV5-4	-	TGTGCCAGCAGCTTGGGGGATATACAGGGTAAGCAGTACTTC	CASSLGDIQGKQYF
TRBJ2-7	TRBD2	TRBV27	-	TGTGCCAGCAGTCAGCGGGGGTACGAGCAGTACTTC	CASSQRGYEQYF
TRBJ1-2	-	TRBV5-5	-	TGTGCCAGCAGCCCAAAGGACGGTAACTATGAGGGCTACACCTTC	CASSPKDGNYEGYTF
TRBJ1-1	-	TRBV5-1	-	TGCGCCAGCAGCTTGGACGAGGCATTGAACACTGAAGCTTTCTTT	CASSLDEALNTEAFF
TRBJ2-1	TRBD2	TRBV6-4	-	TGTGCCAGCAGTGTCTCTAGCGGGAGCTCCTACAATGAGCAGTTCTTC	CASSVSSGSSYNEQFF
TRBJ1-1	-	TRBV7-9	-	TGTGCCAGCAGCTCGCGAGGGAACACTGAAGCTTTCTTT	CASSSRGNTEAFF
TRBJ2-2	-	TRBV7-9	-	TGTGCCTTATCCCTTAGCGGCAAAGACACCGGGGAGCTGTTTTTT	CALSLSGKDTGELFF
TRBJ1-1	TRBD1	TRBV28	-	TGTGCCAGCAGTCCCCAGACAGGGTTTGCCACTGAAGCTTTCTTT	CASSPQTGFATEAFF
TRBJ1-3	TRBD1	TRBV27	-	TGTGCCAGCAGCGGACAGGGCGCAAACACCATATATTTT	CASSGQGANTIYF
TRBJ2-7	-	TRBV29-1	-	TGCAGCGTTGAATCCCCCAGTGGGTACGAGCAGTACTTC	CSVESPSGYEQYF
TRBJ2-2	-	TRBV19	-	TGTGCCAGTAGTATAGGGACTCCGGGGACCGGGGAGCTGTTTTTT	CASSIGTPGTGELFF
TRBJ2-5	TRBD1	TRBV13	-	TGTGCCAGCAGTTCCAATTACGTAGGACAGGAAGAGACCCAGTACTTC	CASSSNYVGQEETQYF
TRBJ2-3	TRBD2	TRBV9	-	TGTGCCAGCAGCGTATCCAGCGGGAGAGGGGTTTTAACAGATACGCAGTATTTT	CASSVSSGRGVLTDTQYF
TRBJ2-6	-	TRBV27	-	TGTGCCAGCAGTGTCCAGGGCTCCGGGGCCAACGTCCTGACTTTC	CASSVQGSGANVLTF
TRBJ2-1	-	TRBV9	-	TGTGCCAGCAGCGTAGCGAAGCGAGGAGGGCAGAATGAGCAGTTCTTC	CASSVAKRGGQNEQFF
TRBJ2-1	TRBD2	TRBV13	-	TGTGCCAGCAGCTTAGCAGACTGGACTAGCGACAATGAGCAGTTCTTC	CASSLADWTSDNEQFF
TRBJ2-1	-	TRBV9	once	TGTGCCAGCAGCCCCGGGGACCGCAATGAGCAGTTCTTC	CASSPGDRNEQFF